Each of the 18 T cell receptor beta chains below was sequenced from the same sample in a study of T cell responses to AZD1222 COVID-19 vaccine. TCRdb's table, derived via immunoSEQ multiplex PCR, lists solely in-frame clones and lacks some. This sample has more than 100,000 clones, with roughly nine tenths found just once. The specimen was peripheral blood, collected on day 0 of AZD1222 vaccination. These TCRs come from an adult in good health.

The chain has TRBV4-1 and TRBJ2-1; the D gene is possibly TRBD2 (5 bases). Germline values: CDR1 MGHRA, CDR2 YSYEKL. The CDR3 sequence is 16 residues long. Trimming cost V 4 bases and J 0 bases, with 13 bases left between them. The CDR3 region has the DNA TGCGCCAGCAGCCCCGTAGCGCCAAGCTCCTACAATGAGCAGTTCTTC. Protein: CASSPVAPSSYNEQFF.

This clone has a single count. The chain has TRBV19 and TRBJ1-1; 7 bases fit TRBD1. The CDR3 runs to 17 residues. Germline assignment: CDR1 LNHDA and CDR2 SQIVND (reference sequence). V gave up 5 bases and J gave up 0 bases; unmatched junction bases: 12. CDR3 in DNA: TGTGCCAGTAGTTCCTCCGGGACAGTAATCTTGAACACTGAAGCTTTCTTT. It encodes CASSSSGTVILNTEAFF.

This chain links TRBV19 with TRBJ2-7; 7 nucleotides agree with TRBD1. The germline V gene encodes CDR1 LNHDA and CDR2 SQIVND (reference sequence). The CDR3 totals 13 residues. The ends lost 5 bases at V and 2 bases at J; junction bases unmatched: 3. CDR3 in DNA: TGTGCCAGTAGTCCGGGACAGACCTACGAGCAGTACTTC. It codes for CASSPGQTYEQYF.

The V call is TRBV29-1, the J call TRBJ1-1; TRBD1 aligns across 8 bases. This CDR3 has 13 amino acids. With V trimmed by 3 bases and J by 4 bases, 4 bases remained unmatched. Germline V lookup: CDR1 SQVTM, CDR2 ANQGSEA. The CDR3 coding sequence is TGCAGCGTTGATGGACAGGGCGGCACTGAAGCTTTCTTT. This encodes CSVDGQGGTEAFF.

V usage is TRBV5-1 and J usage is TRBJ2-5; D is uncertain. CDR1 SGHRS and CDR2 YFSETQ come from the germline V gene. V gave up 4 bases and J gave up 4 bases, with 14 bases separating them. The CDR3 has 14 residues. CDR3 in amino acids: CASSQRSLGETQYF. CDR3 in DNA: TGCGCCAGCAGCCAACGGAGCTTGGGAGAGACCCAGTACTTC. Variable domain in full (rest from reference TRBV5-1 and TRBJ2-5): KAGVTQTPRYLIKTRGQQVTLSCSPISGHRSVSWYQQTPGQGLQFLFEYFSETQRNKGNFPGRFSGRQFSNSRSEMNVSTLELGDSALYLCASSQRSLGETQYFGPGTRLLVL.

The chain is built from TRBV27 and TRBJ2-2; 8 nucleotides agree with TRBD1. In germline, CDR1 is MNHEY, CDR2 SMNVEV (reference sequence). The V segment lost 8 bases and the J segment 2 bases; nucleotides outside the gene matches: 7. This CDR3 region has 15 residues. In DNA, the CDR3 is TGTGCCAGCGGCCATGGACAGGGTAACACCGGGGAGCTGTTTTTT. Translated: CASGHGQGNTGELFF.

The chain uses TRBV11-2 and TRBJ1-2, with no clear D. There are 13 residues in the CDR3. V lost 4 bases, J lost 4 bases, and 10 bases lay in between. Per germline, CDR1 SGHAT and CDR2 FQNNGV. The CDR3 protein is CASSSPRGYGYTF. The DNA of the CDR3 is TGTGCCAGCAGCTCACCCCGGGGCTATGGCTACACCTTC.

The V and J genes are TRBV28 and TRBJ1-5, with D hard to call. Trimming took off 5 bases at V and 9 bases at J, with 17 bases between the two ends. The length of the CDR3 is 14 residues. Germline values: CDR1 MDHEN, CDR2 SYDVKM. The CDR3 is CASSPPIWAGPQHF. The CDR3 DNA is TGTGCCAGCAGTCCCCCGATTTGGGCCGGGCCCCAGCATTTT.

This clone came up a few times. The rearrangement uses TRBV5-1 and TRBJ2-7; 11 positions agree with TRBD2. The V segment lost 0 bases and the J segment 0 bases; nucleotides outside the gene matches: 11. The CDR3 runs 19 residues. Germline values: CDR1 SGHRS, CDR2 YFSETQ. The CDR3 reads CASSLAGIAGGPSSYEQYF. CDR3 in DNA: TGCGCCAGCAGCTTGGCCGGGATAGCGGGAGGGCCTAGCTCCTACGAGCAGTACTTC.

This clone was seen only once. The DNA of the CDR3 is TGTGCCAGCAGCTTAGGACAAAAAGAGACCCAGTACTTC. Encoded protein: CASSLGQKETQYF. The genes are TRBV7-2 and TRBJ2-5; D not resolved. This CDR3 is 13 amino acids long. Trimming left V 1 base short and J 3 bases short, with 6 bases between. Per germline, CDR1 SGHTA and CDR2 FQGNSA.

The chain links TRBV5-6 to TRBJ2-7; D not resolved. The CDR3 has 14 amino acids. Germline CDR1 reads SGHDT; CDR2 reads YYEEEE. Trimming left V 3 bases short and J 2 bases short, with 12 bases between. The CDR3 region is CASSYVGSPYEQYF. For the CDR3, the DNA is TGTGCCAGCAGCTACGTCGGCTCCCCCTACGAGCAGTACTTC. Using reference TRBV5-6 and TRBJ2-7 for the parts outside the CDR3, the full variable domain is DAGVTQSPTHLIKTRGQQVTLRCSPKSGHDTVSWYQQALGQGPQFIFQYYEEEERQRGNFPDRFSGHQFPNYSSELNVNALLLGDSALYLCASSYVGSPYEQYFGPGTRLTVT.

This sequence joins TRBV7-8 and TRBJ2-7; 9 nucleotides align to TRBD2. Trimming removed 1 base from V and 2 bases from J; junction bases left unmatched: 9. The length of the CDR3 is 17 residues. CDR1 SGHVS and CDR2 FQNEAQ come from the germline V gene. The CDR3 nucleotides are TGTGCCAGCAGCTTAGTCTCAGTGCGGGAGGGTACCTACGAGCAGTACTTC. This encodes CASSLVSVREGTYEQYF. The variable domain in full, with the rest retrieved from reference TRBV7-8 and TRBJ2-7, is GAGVSQSPRYKVAKRGQDVALRCDPISGHVSLFWYQQALGQGPEFLTYFQNEAQLDKSGLPSDRFFAERPEGSVSTLKIQRTQQEDSAVYLCASSLVSVREGTYEQYFGPGTRLTVT.

The rearrangement links TRBV15 to TRBJ2-4; 7 nucleotides line up with TRBD2. The CDR3 loop spans 17 amino acids. J was trimmed by 7 bases and V by 3 bases; bases with no gene match: 15. CDR1 and CDR2 from the germline V gene are LNHNV and YYDKDF (reference sequence). Here the CDR3 DNA reads TGTGCCACCAGCAGGTCGAGTCGGCGGGAGAAGGGGAACATTCAGTACTTC. Its translation is CATSRSSRREKGNIQYF.

The chain recombines TRBV27 with TRBJ2-5; TRBD1 agrees at 7 bases. Germline V lookup: CDR1 MNHEY, CDR2 SMNVEV (reference sequence). The CDR3 sequence is 13 residues long. The ends lost 4 bases at V and 4 bases at J; junction bases unmatched: 3. This chain's CDR3 is CASSSRQGETQYF. The CDR3 DNA reads TGTGCCAGCAGTTCCCGACAGGGAGAGACCCAGTACTTC.

The chain couples TRBV19 to TRBJ1-3; D call uncertain. Trimming took 5 bases from V and 0 from J, leaving 8 bases between them. This CDR3 comprises 14 residues. The V gene's germline CDR1 is LNHDA and CDR2 SQIVND (reference sequence). CDR3 in DNA: TGTGCCAGTAGTTGGCAGAACTCTGGAAACACCATATATTTT. Protein: CASSWQNSGNTIYF.

The chain carries TRBV19 and TRBJ1-5, with 8 bases aligning to TRBD1. CDR1 is LNHDA, CDR2 SQIVND, per germline (reference sequence). The trim removed 4 bases at V and 7 bases at J, leaving 6 bases unmatched. CDR3 length equals 14 residues. This CDR3 reads CASSTGQGGQPQHF. The CDR3 bases are TGTGCCAGTAGTACCGGACAGGGAGGACAGCCCCAGCATTTT.

The chain has TRBV14 and TRBJ1-5; D is undetermined. The germline CDR1 and CDR2 sequences are SGHDN and FVKESK. The CDR3 is 13 residues long. Trimming left V 8 bases short and J 0 bases short, with 8 bases between. CDR3 protein: CASSRDSNQPQHF. The CDR3 DNA reads as TGTGCCAGCTCGCGGGATAGCAATCAGCCCCAGCATTTT.

The chain carries TRBV19 and TRBJ2-1; TRBD2 aligns across 10 bases. V lost 5 bases to trimming and J lost 3 bases; unmatched junction nucleotides: 1. The CDR3 length is 14 residues. Germline V CDR1 and CDR2: LNHDA, SQIVND (reference sequence). The CDR3: CASSGTSDYNEQFF. The CDR3 nucleotides are TGTGCCAGTAGTGGGACTAGCGACTACAATGAGCAGTTCTTC.